The 21 T cell receptor beta chains below were found in one sample sequenced in a study of cytomegalovirus exposure and HLA in healthy donors. PCR was performed using 60 Vbeta and 13 Jbeta primers. Clones were sequenced by immunoSEQ multiplex PCR, and TCRdb holds only the in-frame ones, with some missing. The sample contains about 140,000 clones, about three quarters of which appear only once. Sequencing was carried out using PBMCs. These TCRs come from a woman in her 30s in good health and CMV-seronegative.

V is TRBV10-3 and J is TRBJ2-7; 9 nucleotides agree with TRBD1. The germline V gene has CDR1 ENHRY and CDR2 SYGVKD. The CDR3 totals 13 residues. V dropped 6 bases and J dropped 6; count of bases not matched to a gene: 6. CDR3 protein: CAISTGGAGEQYV. DNA for the CDR3: TGTGCCATCAGCACAGGGGGCGCGGGCGAGCAGTACGTC.

This chain connects TRBV9 to TRBJ2-1; 13 positions agree with TRBD2. V shed 0 bases, J shed 3 bases, and the junction held 6 bases outside the gene matches. The CDR3 contains 18 residues. The germline V gene has CDR1 SGDLS and CDR2 YYNGEE. Written as DNA, the CDR3 is TGTGCCAGCAGCGTAGGACTAGCGGGGGGCCTTCGCTACAATGAGCAGTTCTTC. It is translated as CASSVGLAGGLRYNEQFF.

Turning to this clone: A read error may produce the germline difference seen at one junction end. Additional DNA sequences in this sample encode the identical CDR3. This chain joins TRBV28 and TRBJ1-1, with D possibly TRBD1 on 5 matching bases. The CDR3 loop spans 15 amino acids. The V gene's germline CDR1 is MDHEN and CDR2 SYDVKM. The CDR3 DNA follows: TGTGCCAGCAGTTTAAGGGCAGGGCACGTCACTGAAGCCTTCTTT. Translating gives CASSLRAGHVTEAFF.

V gene TRBV19 combines with J gene TRBJ1-6; 9 bases map to TRBD1. This CDR3 has 14 residues. Germline V gene sequence: CDR1 LNHDA, CDR2 SQIVND (reference sequence). V was clipped by 8 bases and J by 7 bases; unmatched bases: 6. The CDR3 loop reads CASGRTGENSPLHF. As DNA, the CDR3 is TGTGCCAGTGGACGGACAGGGGAGAATTCACCCCTCCACTTT. The full variable domain, rest sourced from reference TRBV19 and TRBJ1-6, is DGGITQSPKYLFRKEGQNVTLSCEQNLNHDAMYWYRQDPGQGLRLIYYSQIVNDFQKGDIAEGYSVSREKKESFPLTVTSAQKNPTAFYLCASGRTGENSPLHFGNGTRLTVT.

The CDR3 here is CASSFRGQEETQYF. CDR3 sequence (DNA): TGCGCCAGCAGTTTCAGAGGGCAGGAAGAGACCCAGTACTTC. V and J are TRBV5-1 and TRBJ2-5, with D possibly being TRBD2 (5 bases). The CDR3 consists of 14 residues. Trimming took 5 bases from V and 3 from J, leaving 14 bases between them. The germline V gene encodes CDR1 SGHRS and CDR2 YFSETQ.

The rearrangement joins TRBV11-2 to TRBJ2-3; D perhaps matches TRBD2 (6 bases). The CDR3 runs 16 residues. Trimming cost V 6 bases and J 2 bases, with 18 bases left between them. CDR1 and CDR2 (germline): SGHAT, FQNNGV. The CDR3 coding sequence is TGTGCCAGCAGACACGGACTATACTACGCCACAGATACGCAGTATTTT. Its translation: CASRHGLYYATDTQYF.

The chain recombines TRBV5-1 with TRBJ2-1; TRBD2 matches 7 bases. J gave up 4 bases and V 2 bases, and 3 bases lay outside the gene matches. Germline V gives CDR1 SGHRS, CDR2 YFSETQ. This CDR3 comprises 14 residues. CDR3 region: CASSLGRGYNEQFF. The CDR3, as DNA: TGCGCCAGCAGCTTAGGGCGGGGGTACAATGAGCAGTTCTTC.

This clone was counted only a few times. The chain uses TRBV4-2 and TRBJ2-5; D ambiguous. With 0 bases removed from V and 1 base from J, the gap between germline ends came to 9 bases. CDR1 LGHNA and CDR2 YNFKEQ come from the germline V gene. The CDR3 spans 15 residues. CDR3 sequence reads: CASSQDILIQETQYF. The DNA for the CDR3 is TGTGCCAGCAGCCAAGATATCCTTATCCAAGAGACCCAGTACTTC.

This rearrangement joins TRBV30 to TRBJ2-1; 8 bases map to TRBD2. The CDR3 consists of 14 residues. V was pared by 0 bases and J by 5 bases, with 3 bases of the junction left unmatched. Germline V lookup: CDR1 GTSNPN, CDR2 SVGIG (reference sequence). The CDR3 loop reads CAWSVAGVHNEQFF. CDR3 in DNA: TGTGCCTGGAGTGTAGCGGGAGTCCACAATGAGCAGTTCTTC.

J is TRBJ2-3 and V is TRBV6-6; 8 bases are a match to TRBD1. Trimming at V came to 8 bases and at J to 0 bases, leaving 10 bases not matched to a gene. Germline V CDR1 and CDR2: MNHNY, SVGAGI (reference sequence). This CDR3 is built from 16 residues. In nucleotides, the CDR3 is TGTGCCAGCGGACAGGGATCGGGAGTAAGCACAGATACGCAGTATTTT. Translated: CASGQGSGVSTDTQYF.

The V and J genes are TRBV10-3 and TRBJ2-1; D is possibly TRBD2 (5 bases). Looked up from germline, CDR1 is ENHRY and CDR2 is SYGVKD. This CDR3 region has 14 residues. V lost 2 bases to trimming and J lost 0 bases, with 5 bases between them. The chain's CDR3 is CAISEGSSYNEQFF. The DNA of the CDR3 is TGTGCCATCAGTGAGGGGAGCTCCTACAATGAGCAGTTCTTC.

J is TRBJ1-6 and V is TRBV9; TRBD1 might be the D (5 bases). The ends were cut back, 0 bases at V and 0 bases at J, with 10 bases in the middle. Germline V lookup: CDR1 SGDLS, CDR2 YYNGEE. The CDR3 sequence is 17 residues long. This chain's CDR3 is CASSVDPGGSYNSPLHF. In DNA form, the CDR3 reads TGTGCCAGCAGCGTAGACCCGGGGGGCTCCTATAATTCACCCCTCCACTTT.

The chain joins TRBV19 to TRBJ1-1; 7 bases map to TRBD1. The J segment lost 1 base and the V segment lost 2 bases, leaving 4 bases of the junction unmatched. Germline lookup yields CDR1 LNHDA and CDR2 SQIVND (reference sequence). The length of the CDR3 is 15 residues. The chain's CDR3 is CASSIPRQGNTEAFF. For the CDR3, the DNA is TGTGCCAGTAGTATACCCAGACAGGGGAACACTGAAGCTTTCTTT.

The chain links TRBV5-1 to TRBJ1-2; TRBD1 matches at 7 bases. In germline, CDR1 is SGHRS, CDR2 YFSETQ. The CDR3 is 13 residues long. V lost 5 bases and J lost 6; bases outside the gene matches: 7. The CDR3 DNA reads TGCGCCAGCAGTCCGACAGGGTTGGATGGCTACACCTTC. Amino acid sequence: CASSPTGLDGYTF.

This chain connects TRBV18 to TRBJ2-1, with 8 bases lining up with TRBD1. Trimming cost V 3 bases and J 2 bases; bases outside gene matches: 9. From germline, CDR1 is KGHSH and CDR2 LQKENI. The CDR3 runs to 17 residues. CDR3 loop: CASSPYTGTGTYNEQFF. In DNA, the CDR3 is TGTGCCAGCTCACCCTACACCGGGACAGGAACCTACAATGAGCAGTTCTTC.

This chain connects TRBV13 to TRBJ2-2; 11 bases line up with TRBD2. V lost 7 bases and J lost 1; bases outside the gene matches: 8. CDR1 is PRHDT, CDR2 FYEKMQ, per germline (reference sequence). The CDR3 runs 17 residues. CDR3 in amino acids: CASTSPTSGGNTGELFF. CDR3 coding DNA: TGTGCCAGCACCTCTCCCACTAGCGGGGGGAACACCGGGGAGCTGTTTTTT. Full variable domain (outside the CDR3, taken from reference TRBV13 and TRBJ2-2): AAGVIQSPRHLIKEKRETATLKCYPIPRHDTVYWYQQGPGQDPQFLISFYEKMQSDKGSIPDRFSAQQFSDYHSELNMSSLELGDSALYFCASTSPTSGGNTGELFFGEGSRLTVL.

The V and J genes are TRBV7-9 and TRBJ2-1, with D possibly matching TRBD2 (5 bases). This CDR3 region has 13 residues. Germline CDR1 reads SEHNR; CDR2 reads FQNEAQ (reference sequence). Trimming stripped 1 base from V and 9 bases from J, with 10 bases between. This CDR3 reads CASSLVNRGEQFF. CDR3 in DNA: TGTGCCAGCAGCTTAGTTAATCGGGGTGAGCAGTTCTTC.

This clone has only one observation. The chain employs TRBV2 and TRBJ1-5; unclear D gene. This CDR3 spans 14 amino acids. The V end lost 7 bases, the J end lost 2 bases, and 12 bases lay between the germline ends. Germline assignment: CDR1 SNHLY and CDR2 FYNNEI. The CDR3 is CASTPVEGNQPQHF. The CDR3 DNA is TGTGCCAGCACCCCCGTAGAGGGCAATCAGCCCCAGCATTTT.

The rearrangement uses TRBV2 and TRBJ1-2; weak D call: TRBD1 (6 bases). V was pared by 6 bases and J by 4 bases, with 12 bases between. Germline V lookup: CDR1 SNHLY, CDR2 FYNNEI. This CDR3 spans 13 amino acids. The CDR3 DNA is TGTGCCAGCAGGGCAACAGGGACCTATGGCTACACCTTC. This gives the protein CASRATGTYGYTF.

The chain has TRBV29-1 and TRBJ2-1; 10 bases are a match to TRBD2. Germline assignment: CDR1 SQVTM and CDR2 ANQGSEA. V trimming: 5 bases; J trimming: 5 bases; junction bases outside the gene matches: 9. The CDR3 spans 15 residues. CDR3 DNA: TGCAGCGTTCCGACCGGGACTAGCGAAAACAATGAGCAGTTCTTC. Its protein product is CSVPTGTSENNEQFF.

The J gene is TRBJ2-1, the V gene TRBV6-5; possibly TRBD1 for D (7 bases). This CDR3 spans 16 amino acids. The germline V and J ends were trimmed by 3 bases and 0 bases, with 12 bases remaining between them. Germline CDR1 MNHEY, CDR2 SVGAGI. CDR3 protein: CASSYGGGGSYNEQFF. The DNA for the CDR3 is TGTGCCAGCAGTTATGGAGGGGGCGGCTCCTACAATGAGCAGTTCTTC.